This T cell receptor (beta chain) originates from a study of cytomegalovirus exposure and HLA in healthy donors. The study, taken as a whole, reports: Reported results showed that the classifier diagnosed cytomegalovirus status with high specificity and sensitivity. About 90% or about 30% of the time was how often most TCR beta V segments were productive, according to an earlier analysis.

In germline, CDR1 is SGHRS, CDR2 YFSETQ. J gave up 3 bases and V 3 bases, and 4 bases lay outside the gene matches. CDR3 length: 14 amino acids. Vbeta (60) and Jbeta (13) primers were used in the PCR. Produced via immunoSEQ multiplex PCR; TCRdb's table is partial and in-frame only. This table holds approximately 240,000 clones, about 80% found once. This clone appeared a few times. Its antigen remains unknown. The chain links TRBV5-1 to TRBJ2-7; the match to TRBD1 covers 9 bases. Sequences were obtained from PBMCs. This receptor was obtained from a middle-aged woman in good health and CMV-seronegative. The CDR3 sequence: CASSYRQGGYEQYF. CDR3 DNA sequence: TGCGCCAGCAGCTACCGACAGGGGGGCTACGAGCAGTACTTC.